The sequence of this T cell receptor (beta chain) was determined in a study of OX40 agonist ivuxolimab in advanced cancers. Study as a whole: Administration of intravenous ivuxolimab to patients occurred every 2 weeks at 0.01 to 10 mg/kg.

V lost 2 bases and J lost 2, with 20 bases in between. The CDR3 runs 18 residues. From germline, CDR1 is MDHEN and CDR2 SYDVKM. Sampling of blood occurred at baseline, cycle 4 day 1, and cycle 7 day 1. Repertoires were generated with immunoSEQ multiplex PCR, while TCRdb's copy carries only in-frame clones and drops some. The top ten hold roughly 1.6% of the sample, which has about 68,000 clones, 65% to 90% seen once. Source: CD4+ or CD8+ T cells sorted from blood, taken in a trial of the OX40 agonist ivuxolimab. The chain carries TRBV28 and TRBJ2-3; no reliable D call. The clonotype originates from an adult with an advanced solid tumor such as melanoma, head and neck, liver or kidney cancer. The CDR3 spells CASSLARRQAYFTDTQYF. In DNA, the CDR3 is TGTGCCAGCAGTTTAGCCCGACGGCAGGCATATTTCACAGATACGCAGTATTTT. Supplemented by reference TRBV28 and TRBJ2-3, the full variable domain reads DVKVTQSSRYLVKRTGEKVFLECVQDMDHENMFWYRQDPGLGLRLIYFSYDVKMKEKGDIPEGYSVSREKKERFSLILESASTNQTSMYLCASSLARRQAYFTDTQYFGPGTRLTVL.